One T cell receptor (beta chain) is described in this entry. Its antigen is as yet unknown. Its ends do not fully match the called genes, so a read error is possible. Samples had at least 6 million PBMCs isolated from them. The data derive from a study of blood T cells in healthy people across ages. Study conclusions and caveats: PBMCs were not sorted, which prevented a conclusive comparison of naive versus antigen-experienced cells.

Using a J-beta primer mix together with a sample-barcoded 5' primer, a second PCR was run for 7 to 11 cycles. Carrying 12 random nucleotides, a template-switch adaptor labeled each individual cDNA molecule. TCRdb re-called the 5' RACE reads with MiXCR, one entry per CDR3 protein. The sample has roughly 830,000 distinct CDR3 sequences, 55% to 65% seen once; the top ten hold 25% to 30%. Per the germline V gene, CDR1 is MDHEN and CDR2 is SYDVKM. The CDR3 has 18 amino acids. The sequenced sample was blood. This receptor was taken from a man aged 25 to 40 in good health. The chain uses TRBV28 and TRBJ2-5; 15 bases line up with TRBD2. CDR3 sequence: CASIQGGTSGRYQETRYF. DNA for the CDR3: TGTGCCAGCATCCAAGGCGGGACTAGCGGGAGGTACCAAGAGACCCGGTACTTC.